This paragraph reports one TCR beta chain. The clone's antigen remains unknown. No much larger clonotype is one base removed from it; base qualities were not supplied. The goal of deep resolution MiSeq sequencing was a depth between 1 in 1 million and 1 in 200,000 T cells, and coverage averaged 10x per clonotype. The immunoSEQ hsTCRB Kit was used to generate the TCR beta libraries. Turning to the authors' computational methods: ImmunoSEQ Data Assistant and ImmunoSEQ Analyzer were used for data analysis, and V, D and J genes were assigned according to IMGT definitions. Clonality was computed as one minus normalized Shannon entropy of productive rearrangement frequencies, ranging from 0 to 1. Only overrepresented clonotypes making up at least 0.05% of each patient's repertoire were included in the public clonotype analysis. Approximately 12 age-matched healthy donor repertoires from immuneACCESS were used as controls for clonality. TCRdb carries this immuneACCESS record with in-frame sequences only. Its versions omit some clonotypes, under half of them owing to an unresolved V gene in the studies checked, with the rest unexplained. V and J calls and clone size are those listed in that table; D and trimming were worked out from the DNA. Recorded for this sample are over 130,000 clones; 80% of them occurred a single time. The top ten constitute 7.6% of the sample.

For TCR beta library preparation, approximately 2 micrograms of genomic DNA was extracted from cryopreserved PBMCs. Longitudinal blood samples from CLL patients on ibrutinib monotherapy underwent high-throughput TCR beta sequencing. The patients took part in an open-label, single-center phase 2 trial of ibrutinib monotherapy. The entry originates in a study of cytotoxic CD8 clonotypes in ibrutinib-treated CLL (dated by TCRdb to about 2021). Some background on the complete study: In this cohort, 15 or so patients were treatment-naive and roughly ten were relapsed/refractory, while around 18 had unmutated IGHV. Responses were partial in roughly 24 patients and complete in 2; after median roughly 69 months follow-up, around 15 stayed in remission and 12 progressed. Samples at response were collected after a median of about twelve months of treatment, with a range of about 6 to 36 months. An average of around 250,000 productive templates and about 100,000 productive rearrangements was obtained per sample. Of the approximately 90 participants in the trial, approximately 25 had longitudinal samples available. Cryopreserved peripheral blood mononuclear cells were collected at three points: before therapy, at response, and at either sustained remission or disease progression. Patients were still on ibrutinib when every remission and progressive disease sample was collected. General study outcomes and caveats: Clonality rose at ibrutinib response, remained stable during sustained remission, and dropped back toward baseline at progression. Sampling times were not matched between patients in sustained remission and patients whose disease was progressing, and lymph node repertoires were not examined. Public clonotypes were found to be uncommon and were observed to contract or remain stable during treatment; the increase in clonality was shown to reflect expansion of private clonotypes at ibrutinib response. Baseline clonality was found to be higher than that of age-matched healthy donors and was strongly correlated with circulating CD8+ T-cell counts.

The CDR3 measures 15 amino acids from cysteine to phenylalanine. Only the CDR3 DNA is retained, 45 bases long and in frame from the first base. For this chain, trimming is 3 bases at the V end and 4 bases at the J end, and the number of junction bases without a gene match is 5. Sequences SQVTM (CDR1) and ANQGSEA (CDR2) are obtained from the germline V gene. The V and J genes are TRBV29-1 and TRBJ2-7; 14 of the junction bases match TRBD2. The clonotype was recovered from a human donor with chronic lymphocytic leukemia. Material: PBMCs, obtained after 36 months of ibrutinib treatment. This receptor has the CDR3 CSVDSGLAGDYEQYF. Read as DNA, the sequence is TGCAGCGTTGATTCGGGACTAGCGGGAGATTACGAGCAGTACTTC.